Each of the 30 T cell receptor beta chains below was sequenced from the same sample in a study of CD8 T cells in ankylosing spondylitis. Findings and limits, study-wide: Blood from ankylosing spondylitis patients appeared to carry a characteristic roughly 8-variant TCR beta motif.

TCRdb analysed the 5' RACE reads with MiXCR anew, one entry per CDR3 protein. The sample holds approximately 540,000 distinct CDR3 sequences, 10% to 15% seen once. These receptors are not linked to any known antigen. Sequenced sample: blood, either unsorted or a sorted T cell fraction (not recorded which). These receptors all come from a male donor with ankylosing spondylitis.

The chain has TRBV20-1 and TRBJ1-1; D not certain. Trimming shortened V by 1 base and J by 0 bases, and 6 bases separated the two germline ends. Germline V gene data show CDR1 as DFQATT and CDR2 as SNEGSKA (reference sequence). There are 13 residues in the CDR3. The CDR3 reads CSARGDLNTEAFF. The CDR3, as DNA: TGCAGTGCTAGAGGGGATCTGAACACTGAAGCTTTCTTT.

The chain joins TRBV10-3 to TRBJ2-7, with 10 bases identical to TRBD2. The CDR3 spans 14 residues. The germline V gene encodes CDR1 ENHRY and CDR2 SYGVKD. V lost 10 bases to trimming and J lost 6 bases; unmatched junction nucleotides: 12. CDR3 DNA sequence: TGTGCCACTTCCTCCAGGCTAGCGGGAGTCGAGCAGTACTTC. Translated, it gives CATSSRLAGVEQYF.

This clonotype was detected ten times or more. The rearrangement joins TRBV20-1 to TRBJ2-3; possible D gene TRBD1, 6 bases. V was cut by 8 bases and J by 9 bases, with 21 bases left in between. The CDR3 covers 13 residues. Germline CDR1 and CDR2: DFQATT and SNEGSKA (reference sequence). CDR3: CSTNRIGGLTQYF. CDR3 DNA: TGCAGTACTAACCGTATTGGGGGCTTGACGCAGTATTTT.

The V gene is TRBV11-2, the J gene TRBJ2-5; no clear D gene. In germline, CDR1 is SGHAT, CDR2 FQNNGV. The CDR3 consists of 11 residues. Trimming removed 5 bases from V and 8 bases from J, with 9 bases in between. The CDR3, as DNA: TGTGCCAGCAGCACCTTCCTTACCCAGTACTTC. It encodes CASSTFLTQYF. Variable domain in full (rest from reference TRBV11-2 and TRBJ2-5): EAGVAQSPRYKIIEKRQSVAFWCNPISGHATLYWYQQILGQGPKLLIQFQNNGVVDDSQLPKDRFSAERLKGVDSTLKIQPAKLEDSAVYLCASSTFLTQYFGPGTRLLVL.

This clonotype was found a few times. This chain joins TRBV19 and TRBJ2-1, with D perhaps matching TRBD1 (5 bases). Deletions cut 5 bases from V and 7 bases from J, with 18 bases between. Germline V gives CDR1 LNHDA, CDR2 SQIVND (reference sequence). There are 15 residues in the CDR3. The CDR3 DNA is TGTGCCAGTAGTGAGACAGTTTCCTCGACTAATGAGCAGTTCTTC. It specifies CASSETVSSTNEQFF.

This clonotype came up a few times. Here the CDR3 reads CASSLDRTAGDEKLFF. The CDR3 bases are TGTGCCAGCAGCTTAGATCGGACAGCGGGGGATGAAAAACTGTTTTTT. V and J are TRBV7-2 and TRBJ1-4; D is perhaps TRBD1 (6 bases). The CDR3 loop spans 16 amino acids. Deletions cut 1 base from V and 6 bases from J, with 15 bases between. The germline CDR1 and CDR2 sequences are SGHTA and FQGNSA.

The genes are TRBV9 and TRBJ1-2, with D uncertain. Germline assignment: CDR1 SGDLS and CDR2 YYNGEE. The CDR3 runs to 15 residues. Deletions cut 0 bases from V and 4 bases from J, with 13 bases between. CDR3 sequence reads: CASSVAGGRSYGYTF. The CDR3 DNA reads TGTGCCAGCAGCGTAGCGGGCGGGCGGAGCTATGGCTACACCTTC.

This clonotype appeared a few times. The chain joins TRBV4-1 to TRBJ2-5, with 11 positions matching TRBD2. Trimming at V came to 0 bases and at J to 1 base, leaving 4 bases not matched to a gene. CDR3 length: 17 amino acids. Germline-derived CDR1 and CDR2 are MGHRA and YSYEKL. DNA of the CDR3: TGCGCCAGCAGCCAAGACGTCACTAGCGGGAGCCAAGAGACCCAGTACTTC. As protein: CASSQDVTSGSQETQYF.

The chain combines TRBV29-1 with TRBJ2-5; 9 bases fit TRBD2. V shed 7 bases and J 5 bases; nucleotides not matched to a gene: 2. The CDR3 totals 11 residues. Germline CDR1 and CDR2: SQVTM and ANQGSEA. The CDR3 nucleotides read TGCAGCGCTACTAGCGGGGAGACCCAGTACTTC. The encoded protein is CSATSGETQYF.

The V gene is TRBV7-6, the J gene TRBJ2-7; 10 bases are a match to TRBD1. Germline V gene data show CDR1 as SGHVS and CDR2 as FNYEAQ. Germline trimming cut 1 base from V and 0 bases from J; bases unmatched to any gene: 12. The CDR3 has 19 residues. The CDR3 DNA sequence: TGTGCCAGCAGCTTAGTCACCCCCGAGGGACAGGGGATCTCCTACGAGCAGTACTTC. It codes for CASSLVTPEGQGISYEQYF.

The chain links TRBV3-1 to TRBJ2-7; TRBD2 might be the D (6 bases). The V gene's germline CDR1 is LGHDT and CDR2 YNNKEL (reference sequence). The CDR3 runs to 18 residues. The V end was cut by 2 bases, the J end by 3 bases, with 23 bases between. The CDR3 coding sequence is TGTGCCAGCAGCCAAACCTCCGGCGGGAAGCGGACCTTCTACGAGCAGTACTTC. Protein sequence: CASSQTSGGKRTFYEQYF.

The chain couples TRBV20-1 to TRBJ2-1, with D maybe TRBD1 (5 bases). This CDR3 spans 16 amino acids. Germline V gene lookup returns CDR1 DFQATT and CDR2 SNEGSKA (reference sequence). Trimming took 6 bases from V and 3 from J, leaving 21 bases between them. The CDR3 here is CSAPPPAGYGYNEQFF. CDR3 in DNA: TGCAGTGCACCCCCCCCGGCAGGGTACGGCTACAATGAGCAGTTCTTC.

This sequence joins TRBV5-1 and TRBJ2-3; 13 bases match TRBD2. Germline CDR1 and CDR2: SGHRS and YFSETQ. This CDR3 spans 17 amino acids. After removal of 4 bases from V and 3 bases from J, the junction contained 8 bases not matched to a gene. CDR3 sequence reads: CASSLSGTSGATDTQYF. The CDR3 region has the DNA TGCGCCAGCAGCCTCAGCGGGACTAGCGGGGCGACAGATACGCAGTATTTT.

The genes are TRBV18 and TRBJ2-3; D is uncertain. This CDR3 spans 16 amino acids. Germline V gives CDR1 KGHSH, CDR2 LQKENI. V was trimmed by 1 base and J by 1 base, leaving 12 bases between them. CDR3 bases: TGTGCCAGCTCACCACGGCTAGGCCAGCGCACAGATACGCAGTATTTT. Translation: CASSPRLGQRTDTQYF. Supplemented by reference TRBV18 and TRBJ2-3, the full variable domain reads NAGVMQNPRHLVRRRGQEARLRCSPMKGHSHVYWYRQLPEEGLKFMVYLQKENIIDESGMPKERFSAEFPKEGPSILRIQQVVRGDSAAYFCASSPRLGQRTDTQYFGPGTRLTVL.

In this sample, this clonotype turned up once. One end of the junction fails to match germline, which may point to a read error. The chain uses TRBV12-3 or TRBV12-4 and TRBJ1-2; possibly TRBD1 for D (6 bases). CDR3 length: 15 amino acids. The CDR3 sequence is CDSSSSPRDTSGYTF. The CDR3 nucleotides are TGTGACAGCAGTTCCTCCCCCCGGGACACATCCGGCTACACCTTC.

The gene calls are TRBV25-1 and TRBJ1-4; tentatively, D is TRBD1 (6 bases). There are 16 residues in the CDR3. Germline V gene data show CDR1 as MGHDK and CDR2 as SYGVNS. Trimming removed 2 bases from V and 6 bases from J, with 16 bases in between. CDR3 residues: CASSERAPGGDEKLFF. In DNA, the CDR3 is TGTGCCAGCAGTGAAAGGGCTCCGGGGGGCGATGAAAAACTGTTTTTT.

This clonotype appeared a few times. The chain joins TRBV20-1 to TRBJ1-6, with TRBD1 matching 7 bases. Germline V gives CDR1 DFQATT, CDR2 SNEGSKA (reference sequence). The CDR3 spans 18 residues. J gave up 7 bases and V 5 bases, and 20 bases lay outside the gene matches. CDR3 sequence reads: CSASKRVPGTAKNSPLHF. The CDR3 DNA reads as TGCAGTGCTTCAAAACGAGTTCCCGGGACAGCTAAAAATTCACCCCTCCACTTT.

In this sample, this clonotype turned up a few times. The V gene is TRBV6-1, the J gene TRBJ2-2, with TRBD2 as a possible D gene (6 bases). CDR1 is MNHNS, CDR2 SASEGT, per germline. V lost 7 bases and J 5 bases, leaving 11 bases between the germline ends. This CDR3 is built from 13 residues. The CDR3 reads CASKGGKTGELFF. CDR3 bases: TGTGCCAGCAAAGGCGGGAAGACCGGGGAGCTGTTTTTT.

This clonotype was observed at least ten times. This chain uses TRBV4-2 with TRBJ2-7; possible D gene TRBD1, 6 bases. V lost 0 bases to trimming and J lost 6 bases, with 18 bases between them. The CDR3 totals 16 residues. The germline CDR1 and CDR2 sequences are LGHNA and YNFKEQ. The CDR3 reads CASSQDMGAEFSEQYF. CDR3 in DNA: TGTGCCAGCAGCCAAGATATGGGGGCGGAATTCTCCGAGCAGTACTTC.

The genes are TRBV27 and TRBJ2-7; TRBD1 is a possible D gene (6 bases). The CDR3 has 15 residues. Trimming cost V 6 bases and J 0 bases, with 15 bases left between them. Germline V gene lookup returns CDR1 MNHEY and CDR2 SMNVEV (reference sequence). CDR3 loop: CASSLKGHPSYEQYF. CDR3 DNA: TGTGCCAGCAGCCTGAAGGGACACCCCTCCTACGAGCAGTACTTC.

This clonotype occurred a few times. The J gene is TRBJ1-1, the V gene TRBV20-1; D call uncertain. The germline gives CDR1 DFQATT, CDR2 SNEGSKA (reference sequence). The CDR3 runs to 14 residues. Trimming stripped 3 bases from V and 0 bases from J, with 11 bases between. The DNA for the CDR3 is TGCAGTGCTAGTATCCAGAACATGAACACTGAAGCTTTCTTT. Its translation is CSASIQNMNTEAFF.

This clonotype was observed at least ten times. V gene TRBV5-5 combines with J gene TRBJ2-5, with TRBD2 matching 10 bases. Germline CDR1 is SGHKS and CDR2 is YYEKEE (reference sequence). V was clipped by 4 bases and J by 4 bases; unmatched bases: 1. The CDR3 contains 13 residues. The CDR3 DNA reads TGTGCCAGCAGCACTAGCGGGATAGAGACCCAGTACTTC. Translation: CASSTSGIETQYF.

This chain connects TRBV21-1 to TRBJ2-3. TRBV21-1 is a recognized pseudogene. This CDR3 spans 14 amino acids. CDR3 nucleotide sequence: TGTGCCAGCAGCAAAGGGAAGGAACGAGATACGCAGTATTTT. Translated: CASSKGKERDTQYF.

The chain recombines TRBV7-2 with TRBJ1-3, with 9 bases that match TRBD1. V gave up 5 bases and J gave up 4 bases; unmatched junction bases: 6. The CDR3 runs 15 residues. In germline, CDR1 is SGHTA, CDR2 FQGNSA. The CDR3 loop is CASSLDGTGGNTIYF. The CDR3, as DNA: TGTGCCAGCAGCCTAGATGGGACAGGGGGAAACACCATATATTTT.

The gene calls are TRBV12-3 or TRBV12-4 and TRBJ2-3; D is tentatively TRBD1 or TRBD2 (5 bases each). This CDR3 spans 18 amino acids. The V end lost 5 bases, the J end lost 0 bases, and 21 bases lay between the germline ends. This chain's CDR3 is CASSLDSYQRSSTDTQYF. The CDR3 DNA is TGTGCCAGCAGTCTCGACAGCTACCAGCGGTCTAGCACAGATACGCAGTATTTT.

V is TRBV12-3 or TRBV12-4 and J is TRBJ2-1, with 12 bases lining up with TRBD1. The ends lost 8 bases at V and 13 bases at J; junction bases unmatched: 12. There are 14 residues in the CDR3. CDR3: CASSWGTGGARQFF. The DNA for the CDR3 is TGTGCCAGCTCCTGGGGGACAGGGGGCGCGCGACAGTTCTTC.

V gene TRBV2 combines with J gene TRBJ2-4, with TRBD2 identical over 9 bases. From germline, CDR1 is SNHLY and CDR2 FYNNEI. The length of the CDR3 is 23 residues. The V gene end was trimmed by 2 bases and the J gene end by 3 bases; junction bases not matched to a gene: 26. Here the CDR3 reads CASSELAGKGKGLTRSSKNIQYF. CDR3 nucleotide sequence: TGTGCCAGCAGTGAACTAGCGGGGAAGGGGAAAGGCCTTACCAGGTCTAGCAAAAACATTCAGTACTTC.

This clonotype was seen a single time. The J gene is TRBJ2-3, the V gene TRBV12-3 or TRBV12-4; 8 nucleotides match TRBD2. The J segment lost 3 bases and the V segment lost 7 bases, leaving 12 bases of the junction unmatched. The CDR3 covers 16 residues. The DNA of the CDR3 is TGTGCCAGCACTCCGCGGAGCGGGAGTTTGACAGATACGCAGTATTTT. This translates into CASTPRSGSLTDTQYF.

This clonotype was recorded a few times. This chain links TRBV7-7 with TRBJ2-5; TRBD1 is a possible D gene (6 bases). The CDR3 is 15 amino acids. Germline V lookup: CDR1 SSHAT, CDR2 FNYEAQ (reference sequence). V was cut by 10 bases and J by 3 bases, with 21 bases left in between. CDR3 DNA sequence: TGTGCCACCCGGAGAACAGGGCTCAGAAAAGAGACCCAGTACTTC. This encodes CATRRTGLRKETQYF.

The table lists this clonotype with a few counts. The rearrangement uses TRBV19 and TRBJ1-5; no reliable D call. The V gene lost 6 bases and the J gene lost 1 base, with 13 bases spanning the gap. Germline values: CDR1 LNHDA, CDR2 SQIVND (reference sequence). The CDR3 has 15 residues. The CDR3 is CASSPVLGSNQPQHF. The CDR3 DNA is TGTGCCAGTAGCCCGGTCCTTGGGAGCAATCAGCCCCAGCATTTT. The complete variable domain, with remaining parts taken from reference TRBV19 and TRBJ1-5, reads DGGITQSPKYLFRKEGQNVTLSCEQNLNHDAMYWYRQDPGQGLRLIYYSQIVNDFQKGDIAEGYSVSREKKESFPLTVTSAQKNPTAFYLCASSPVLGSNQPQHFGDGTRLSIL.